This T cell receptor beta chain was captured in a study of shared clonotypes between healthy human individuals. Findings and limits, study-wide: Sampling used blood alone; tissue repertoires probably differ. Donor scarcity curtailed the genetic and exposure-history diversity represented herein.

The germline gives CDR1 SEHNR, CDR2 FQNEAQ (reference sequence). CDR3 length: 12 residues. The ends were cut back, 1 base at V and 8 bases at J, with 6 bases in the middle. DNA input for the unsorted PBMC replicate PCRs was 300 ng, approximately 30,000 T cell genomes. Sequencing used immunoSEQ multiplex PCR; TCRdb keeps in-frame clones, though not all of them. The table includes about 490,000 clones, around 73% detected once. This clone has a count of ten or more. What it recognizes is unknown. The clonotype originates from a woman between 40 and 50 years old in good health. Some clones in this sample may be carry-over from other donors' samples. Sequences were obtained from PBMCs. V gene TRBV7-9 combines with J gene TRBJ2-4; D is ambiguous. CDR3 nucleotide sequence: TGTGCCAGCAGCTTAGATGCAGACATTCAGTACTTC. It codes for CASSLDADIQYF.